This TCR beta chain was sequenced in a study of T cell repertoires in cytomegalovirus infection (dated by TCRdb to the late 2010s). Study-wide context: The peptide stimulations were aimed at well-studied HLA-B-restricted epitopes as well as recently identified HLA-C-restricted CMV epitopes, whose presentation resists viral immunomodulation. Donor HLA type was relevant to the analysis, because carriage of CMV infection together with the matching HLA type was indicated by public TCR beta signatures.

The run used an Illumina HiSeq 1500. The public sequencing data were trimmed at Q25 with fastp and processed into clonotypes with MiXCR by TCRdb, which kept only in-frame beta chains. Every entry covers one CDR3 protein and lists the most common genes and DNA from its rows. In all, the sample holds about half a million distinct CDR3 sequences, and roughly a third of those were seen once. The top ten constitute about a sixth of the sample. This clonotype was observed a few times. Its antigen is not yet known. The record has no base qualities; no much larger clone is one base away. The junction shows trimming of 7 bases on V and 0 bases on J, and the gene matches do not reach 9 bases of it. The CDR3 holds 15 amino acids from the cysteine to the phenylalanine. Solely the CDR3 DNA is kept, with 45 bases framed from the first base. Overall results and qualifications from the work: The ex vivo response was dominated by HLA-C-restricted CMV-specific TCR beta clonotypes, which also provided the single most frequent clonotype in two of eight donors. In both this cohort and an independent approximately 350-donor cohort, the cumulative frequency of public TCR beta family members distinguished carriers of CMV infection plus the relevant HLA type.

The treatment or condition label corresponds to: in vitro stimulation with specific CMV peptide epitopes to enrich CMV-specific T cells. The chain is assembled from TRBV12-3 or TRBV12-4 and TRBJ2-7; 7 nucleotides in the junction match TRBD2. The source was cultured PBMCs, collected from culture after CMV antigen stimulation. This receptor was identified in a human donor in good health (CMV status not recorded). Some clones in this sample may be carry-over from other donors' samples. CDR3 protein: CASIYGGDASYEQYF. The nucleotide sequence is TGTGCCAGCATCTATGGGGGGGATGCCTCCTACGAGCAGTACTTC.